This T cell receptor (beta chain) was sequenced during a study of blood T cells in healthy people across ages. Combining a sample-barcoded 5' primer with a J-beta primer mix, a second PCR ran for roughly 6 to 12 cycles. TCRdb analysed the 5' RACE reads with MiXCR anew, one entry per CDR3 protein. Of 650,000 to 1,000,000 distinct CDR3 sequences in the sample, about 34% are singletons; the top ten hold 10% to 15%. Donor samples were obtained from healthy Caucasian individuals from Russia, aged about 6 to 95. This receptor was identified in a man aged 18 to 29 in good health. The sequenced sample was blood.

The CDR3 DNA is TGTGCCAGCAGCCAAGATATGCGGGACAGGGGCTACACCTTC. Protein sequence: CASSQDMRDRGYTF. V usage is TRBV3-1 and J usage is TRBJ1-2, with 8 positions matching TRBD1. Per germline, CDR1 LGHDT and CDR2 YNNKEL (reference sequence). The CDR3 extends over 14 amino acids. The junction had 5 bases not matched to a gene; V was cut back by 0 bases and J by 8 bases.